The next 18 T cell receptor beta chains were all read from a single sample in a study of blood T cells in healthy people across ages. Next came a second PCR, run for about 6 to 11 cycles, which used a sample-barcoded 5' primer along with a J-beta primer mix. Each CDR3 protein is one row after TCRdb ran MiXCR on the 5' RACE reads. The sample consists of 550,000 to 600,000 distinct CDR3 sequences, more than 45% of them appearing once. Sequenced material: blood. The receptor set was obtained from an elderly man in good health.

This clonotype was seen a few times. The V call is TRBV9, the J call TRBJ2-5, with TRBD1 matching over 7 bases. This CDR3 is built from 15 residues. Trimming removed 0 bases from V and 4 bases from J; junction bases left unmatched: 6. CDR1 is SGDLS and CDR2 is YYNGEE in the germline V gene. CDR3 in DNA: TGTGCCAGCAGCGTAGGGCAGGGGGTCACAGAGACCCAGTACTTC. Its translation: CASSVGQGVTETQYF.

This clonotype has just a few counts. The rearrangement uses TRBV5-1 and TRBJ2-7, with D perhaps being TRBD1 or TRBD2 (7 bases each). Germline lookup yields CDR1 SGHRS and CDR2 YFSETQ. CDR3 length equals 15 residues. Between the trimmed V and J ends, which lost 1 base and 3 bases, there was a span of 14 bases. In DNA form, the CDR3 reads TGCGCCAGCAGCTTGAGCGGGACAGTAATCTACGAGCAGTACTTC. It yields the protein CASSLSGTVIYEQYF.

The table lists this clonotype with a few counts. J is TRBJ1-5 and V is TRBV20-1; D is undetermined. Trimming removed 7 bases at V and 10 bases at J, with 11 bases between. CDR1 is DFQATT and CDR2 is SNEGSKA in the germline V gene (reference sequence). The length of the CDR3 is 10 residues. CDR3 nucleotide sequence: TGCAGTGTGGGCGTTTCCCCCCAGCATTTT. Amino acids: CSVGVSPQHF.

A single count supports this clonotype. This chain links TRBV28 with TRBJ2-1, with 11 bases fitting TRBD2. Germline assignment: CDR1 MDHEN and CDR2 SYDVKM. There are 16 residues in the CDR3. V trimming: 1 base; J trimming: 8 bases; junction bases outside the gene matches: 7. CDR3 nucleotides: TGTGCCAGCAGTTTATACGAGACTAGCGGGATCTATGAGCAGTTCTTC. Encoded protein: CASSLYETSGIYEQFF.

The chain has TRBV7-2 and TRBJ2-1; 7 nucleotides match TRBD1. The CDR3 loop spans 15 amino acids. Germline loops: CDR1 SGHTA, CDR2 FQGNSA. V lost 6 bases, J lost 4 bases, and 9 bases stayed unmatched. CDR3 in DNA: TGTGCCAGCAGGCCCCCCTCAGGGGGATACAATGAGCAGTTCTTC. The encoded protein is CASRPPSGGYNEQFF. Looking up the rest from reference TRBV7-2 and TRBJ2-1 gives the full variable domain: GAGVSQSPSNKVTEKGKDVELRCDPISGHTALYWYRQSLGQGLEFLIYFQGNSAPDKSGLPSDRFSAERTGGSVSTLTIQRTQQEDSAVYLCASRPPSGGYNEQFFGPGTRLTVL.

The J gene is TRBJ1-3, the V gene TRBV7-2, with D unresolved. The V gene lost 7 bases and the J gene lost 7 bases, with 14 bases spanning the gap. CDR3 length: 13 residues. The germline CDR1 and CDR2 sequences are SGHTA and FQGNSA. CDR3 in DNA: TGTGCCAGCACCACCGGGGTATTGAACACCATATATTTT. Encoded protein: CASTTGVLNTIYF.

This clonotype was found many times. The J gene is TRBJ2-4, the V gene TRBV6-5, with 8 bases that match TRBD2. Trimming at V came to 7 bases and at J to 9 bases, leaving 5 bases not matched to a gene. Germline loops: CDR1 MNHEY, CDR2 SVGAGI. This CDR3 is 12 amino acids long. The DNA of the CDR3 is TGTGCCAGCAAAAACGGGGGGGGCATTCAGTACTTC. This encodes CASKNGGGIQYF.

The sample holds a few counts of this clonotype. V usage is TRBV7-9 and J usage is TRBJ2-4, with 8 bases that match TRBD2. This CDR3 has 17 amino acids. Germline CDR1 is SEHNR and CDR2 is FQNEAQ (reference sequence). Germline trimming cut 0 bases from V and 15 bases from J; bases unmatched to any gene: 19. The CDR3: CASSLARGVIQGTEVYF. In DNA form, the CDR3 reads TGTGCCAGCAGCTTAGCGCGGGGGGTTATTCAGGGGACGGAGGTGTACTTC.

The CDR3 region has the DNA TGTGCCAGCAGCCAAGATACCGGCCGGAGTCCAAACATTCAGTACTTC. The encoded protein is CASSQDTGRSPNIQYF. The chain is built from TRBV3-1 and TRBJ2-4; unclear D gene. Trimming cost V 0 bases and J 6 bases, with 15 bases left between them. In germline, CDR1 is LGHDT, CDR2 YNNKEL (reference sequence). The CDR3 totals 16 residues.

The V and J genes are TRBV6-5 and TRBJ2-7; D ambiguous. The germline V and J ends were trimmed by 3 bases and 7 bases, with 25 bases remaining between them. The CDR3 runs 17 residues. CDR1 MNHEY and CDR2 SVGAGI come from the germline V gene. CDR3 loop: CASSYLSWVTNRNEQYF. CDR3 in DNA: TGTGCCAGCAGTTATCTTTCTTGGGTAACTAATCGGAATGAGCAGTACTTC.

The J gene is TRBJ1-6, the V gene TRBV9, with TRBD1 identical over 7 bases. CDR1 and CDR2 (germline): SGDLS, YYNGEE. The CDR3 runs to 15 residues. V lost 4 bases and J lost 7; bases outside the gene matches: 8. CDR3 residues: CASSKTGVNNSPLHF. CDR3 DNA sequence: TGTGCCAGCAGCAAAACAGGGGTTAACAATTCACCCCTCCACTTT.

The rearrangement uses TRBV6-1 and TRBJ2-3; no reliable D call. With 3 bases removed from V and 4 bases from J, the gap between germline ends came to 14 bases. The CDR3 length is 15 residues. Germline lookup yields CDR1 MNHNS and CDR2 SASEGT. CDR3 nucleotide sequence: TGTGCCAGCAGTGAGAACGCATGGGTATCAGATACGCAGTATTTT. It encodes CASSENAWVSDTQYF.

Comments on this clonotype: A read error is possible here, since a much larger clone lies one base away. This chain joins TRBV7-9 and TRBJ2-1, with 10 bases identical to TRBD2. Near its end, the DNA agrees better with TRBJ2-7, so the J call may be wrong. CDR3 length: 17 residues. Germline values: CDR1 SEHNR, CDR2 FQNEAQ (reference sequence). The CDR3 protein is CASSLGGGLASYNEQYF. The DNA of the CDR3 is TGTGCCAGCAGCTTAGGCGGGGGACTAGCGTCCTACAATGAGCAGTACTTC.

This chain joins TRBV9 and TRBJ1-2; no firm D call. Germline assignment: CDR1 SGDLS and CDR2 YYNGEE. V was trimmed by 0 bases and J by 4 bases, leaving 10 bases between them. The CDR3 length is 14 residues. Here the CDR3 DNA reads TGTGCCAGCAGCGTAGTAACGGTCAGCTATGGCTACACCTTC. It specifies CASSVVTVSYGYTF.

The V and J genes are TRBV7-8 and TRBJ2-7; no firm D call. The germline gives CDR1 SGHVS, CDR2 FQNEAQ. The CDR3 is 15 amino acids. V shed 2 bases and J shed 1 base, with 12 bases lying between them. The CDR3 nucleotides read TGTGCCAGCAGCTTAAGAAGGGAAAGGTCCTACGAGCAGTACTTC. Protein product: CASSLRRERSYEQYF.

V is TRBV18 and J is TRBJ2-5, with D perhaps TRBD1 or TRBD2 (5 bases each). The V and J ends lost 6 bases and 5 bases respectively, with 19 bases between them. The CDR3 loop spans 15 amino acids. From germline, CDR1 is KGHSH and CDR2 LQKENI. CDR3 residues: CASSPDKQGGETQYF. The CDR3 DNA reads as TGTGCCAGCTCCCCCGACAAGCAGGGCGGGGAGACCCAGTACTTC.

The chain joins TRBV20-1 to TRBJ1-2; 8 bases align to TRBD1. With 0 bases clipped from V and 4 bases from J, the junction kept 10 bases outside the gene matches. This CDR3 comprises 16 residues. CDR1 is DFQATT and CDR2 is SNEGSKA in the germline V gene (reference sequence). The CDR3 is CSARDLRRQGSYGYTF. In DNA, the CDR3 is TGCAGTGCTAGAGATCTTCGGCGACAGGGGAGCTATGGCTACACCTTC.

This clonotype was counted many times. The CDR3 nucleotides are TGCAGTGCTAGCCAGGGGGCGGTCACTGAAGCTTTCTTT. Protein product: CSASQGAVTEAFF. The V and J genes are TRBV20-1 and TRBJ1-1, with 8 bases lining up with TRBD1. This CDR3 is 13 amino acids long. V trimming: 3 bases; J trimming: 4 bases; junction bases outside the gene matches: 4. Germline V gene sequence: CDR1 DFQATT, CDR2 SNEGSKA (reference sequence).